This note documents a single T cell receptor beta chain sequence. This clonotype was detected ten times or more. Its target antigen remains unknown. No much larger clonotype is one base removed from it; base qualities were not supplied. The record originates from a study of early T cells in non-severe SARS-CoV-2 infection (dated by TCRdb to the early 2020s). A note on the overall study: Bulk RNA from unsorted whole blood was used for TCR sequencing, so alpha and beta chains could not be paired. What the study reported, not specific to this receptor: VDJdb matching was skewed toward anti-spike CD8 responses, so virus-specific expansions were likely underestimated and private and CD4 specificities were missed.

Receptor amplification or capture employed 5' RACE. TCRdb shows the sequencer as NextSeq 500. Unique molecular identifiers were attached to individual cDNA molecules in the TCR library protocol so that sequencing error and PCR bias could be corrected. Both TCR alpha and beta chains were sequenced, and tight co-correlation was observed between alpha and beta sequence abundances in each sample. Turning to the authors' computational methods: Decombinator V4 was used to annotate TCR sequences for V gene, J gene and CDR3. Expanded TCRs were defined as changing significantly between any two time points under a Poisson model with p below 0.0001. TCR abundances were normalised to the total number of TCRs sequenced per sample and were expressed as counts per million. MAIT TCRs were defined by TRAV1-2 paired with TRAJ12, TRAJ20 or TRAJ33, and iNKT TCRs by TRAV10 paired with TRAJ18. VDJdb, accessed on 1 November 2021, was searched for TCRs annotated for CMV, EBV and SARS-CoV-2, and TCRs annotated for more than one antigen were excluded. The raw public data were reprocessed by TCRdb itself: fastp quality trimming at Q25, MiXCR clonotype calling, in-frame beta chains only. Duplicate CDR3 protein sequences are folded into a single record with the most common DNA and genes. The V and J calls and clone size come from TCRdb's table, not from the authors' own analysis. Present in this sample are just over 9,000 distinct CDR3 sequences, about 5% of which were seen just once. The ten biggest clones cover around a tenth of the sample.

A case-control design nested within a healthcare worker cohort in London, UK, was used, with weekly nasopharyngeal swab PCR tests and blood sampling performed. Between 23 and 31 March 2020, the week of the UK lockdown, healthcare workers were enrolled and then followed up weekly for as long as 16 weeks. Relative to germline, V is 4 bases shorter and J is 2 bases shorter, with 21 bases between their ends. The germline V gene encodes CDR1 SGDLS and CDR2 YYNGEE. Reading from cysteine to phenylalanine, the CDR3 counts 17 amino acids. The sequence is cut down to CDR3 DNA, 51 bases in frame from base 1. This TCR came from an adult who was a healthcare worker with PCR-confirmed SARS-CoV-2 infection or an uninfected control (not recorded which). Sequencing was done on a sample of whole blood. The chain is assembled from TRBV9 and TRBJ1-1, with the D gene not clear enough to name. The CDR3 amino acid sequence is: CASSLTQVPRTNTEAFF. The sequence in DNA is TGTGCCAGCAGCCTAACTCAAGTCCCCCGGACCAACACTGAAGCTTTCTTT.